These T cell receptor beta chains were read from a single sample in a study of response to subunit inactivated influenza vaccine. Using its own MiXCR run on the RT-PCR reads, TCRdb lists one record per CDR3 protein. The table lists 490,000 or so distinct CDR3 sequences, 7.5% to 8.5% of them singletons. Sequenced here: PBMCs from blood, sampled around 25 months after vaccination. The receptor set was obtained from a man aged 45 to 70 who received an inactivated influenza vaccine. Both conserved end residues are part of each CDR3. The D gene is left open where the match is weak. Not every row has a clone size; where given, it reads once, few, many or a size class.

d_gene	v_gene	abundance	j_gene	CDR3aa	CDR3nt
-	TRBV21-1	many	TRBJ1-1	CASSRVWNTEAFF	TGTGCCAGCAGCAGGGTGTGGAACACTGAAGCTTTCTTT
-	TRBV6-1	few	TRBJ2-2	CASKTGVPGTQNTGELFF	TGTGCCAGCAAGACGGGAGTCCCCGGGACACAGAACACCGGGGAGCTGTTTTTT
-	TRBV2	many	TRBJ2-7	CASSVFEQYF	TGTGCCAGCAGTGTTTTCGAGCAGTACTTC
TRBD1	TRBV27	-	TRBJ2-2	CASSPLRDRGPGELFF	TGTGCCAGCAGTCCGCTCCGGGACAGGGGGCCCGGGGAGCTGTTTTTT
-	TRBV12-3/TRBV12-4	many	TRBJ2-1	CASSQTTAGEQFF	TGTGCCAGCAGCCAGACTACCGCGGGTGAGCAGTTCTTC
-	TRBV6-2/TRBV6-3	-	TRBJ1-1	CASKSNTEAFF	TGTGCCAGCAAGAGCAACACTGAAGCTTTCTTT
-	TRBV7-2	many	TRBJ2-1	CASSLGPEYNEQFF	TGTGCCAGCAGCTTAGGTCCTGAGTACAATGAGCAGTTCTTC
-	TRBV7-2	-	TRBJ2-3	CASSLGVTTDTQYF	TGTGCCAGCAGCTTAGGGGTTACCACAGATACGCAGTATTTT
-	TRBV6-2/TRBV6-3	few	TRBJ2-5	CASSPALAQETQYF	TGTGCCAGCAGCCCCGCTCTAGCACAAGAGACCCAGTACTTC
-	TRBV29-1	-	TRBJ2-3	CSVFTALTSTDTQYF	TGCAGCGTTTTTACAGCACTTACTAGCACAGATACGCAGTATTTT
TRBD1	TRBV20-1	few	TRBJ2-5	CSAESGTGEKGTQYF	TGCAGTGCTGAGTCCGGGACAGGCGAGAAGGGGACCCAGTACTTC
TRBD1	TRBV9	many	TRBJ1-4	CASSVGGTGVEKLFF	TGTGCCAGCAGCGTAGGAGGGACAGGGGTCGAAAAACTGTTTTTT
-	TRBV20-1	few	TRBJ2-2	CSALRGTVTGELFF	TGCAGTGCCCTAAGGGGGACCGTCACCGGGGAGCTGTTTTTT
TRBD1	TRBV7-8	many	TRBJ2-7	CASSSRTGSYEQYF	TGTGCCAGCAGCTCCAGGACAGGGTCCTACGAGCAGTACTTC
-	TRBV6-5	many	TRBJ1-6	CASSFTQGQPLHF	TGTGCCAGCAGTTTCACACAGGGTCAACCCCTCCACTTT
-	TRBV10-3	few	TRBJ2-7	CAISEYGGMEQYF	TGTGCCATCAGTGAATATGGGGGAATGGAGCAGTACTTC
-	TRBV20-1	few	TRBJ2-3	CSAKYPLVKGELGDTQYF	TGCAGTGCTAAATACCCCCTAGTTAAAGGGGAGTTGGGAGATACGCAGTATTTT
TRBD1	TRBV6-1	many	TRBJ2-3	CASRPRDRGADTQYF	TGTGCCAGCCGCCCGCGTGACAGGGGCGCAGATACGCAGTATTTT
-	TRBV24-1	few	TRBJ2-2	CATSDQLSVGELFF	TGTGCCACCAGTGACCAACTCTCCGTCGGGGAGCTGTTTTTT
-	TRBV20-1	-	TRBJ1-1	CSARPPRAMNTEAFF	TGCAGTGCTCGGCCACCTCGGGCAATGAACACTGAAGCTTTCTTT
TRBD2	TRBV20-1	-	TRBJ2-7	CSASPGRADHEQYF	TGCAGTGCTAGTCCCGGGAGGGCCGACCACGAGCAGTACTTC
TRBD1	TRBV29-1	-	TRBJ2-3	CSVGGTGHGDTQYF	TGCAGCGTTGGGGGGACAGGCCACGGGGATACGCAGTATTTT